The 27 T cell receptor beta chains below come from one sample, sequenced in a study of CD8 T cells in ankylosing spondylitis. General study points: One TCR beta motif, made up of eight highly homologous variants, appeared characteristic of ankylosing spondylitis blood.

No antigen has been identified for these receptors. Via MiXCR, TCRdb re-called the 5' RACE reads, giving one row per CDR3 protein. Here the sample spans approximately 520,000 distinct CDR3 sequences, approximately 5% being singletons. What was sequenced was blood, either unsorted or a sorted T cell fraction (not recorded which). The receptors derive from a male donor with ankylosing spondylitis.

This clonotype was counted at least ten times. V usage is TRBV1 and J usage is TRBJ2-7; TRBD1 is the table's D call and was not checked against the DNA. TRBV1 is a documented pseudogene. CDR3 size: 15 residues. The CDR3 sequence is CTSSQDTPRDYEQYF. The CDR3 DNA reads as TGCACCAGCAGCCAAGATACCCCCAGGGACTACGAGCAGTACTTC.

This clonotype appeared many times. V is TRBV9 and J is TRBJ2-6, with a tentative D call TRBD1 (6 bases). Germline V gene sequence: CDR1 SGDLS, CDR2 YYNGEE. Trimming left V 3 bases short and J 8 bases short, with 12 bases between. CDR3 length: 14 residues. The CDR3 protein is CASSEGHRTNVLTF. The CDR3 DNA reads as TGTGCCAGCAGCGAGGGACACCGGACCAACGTCCTGACTTTC.

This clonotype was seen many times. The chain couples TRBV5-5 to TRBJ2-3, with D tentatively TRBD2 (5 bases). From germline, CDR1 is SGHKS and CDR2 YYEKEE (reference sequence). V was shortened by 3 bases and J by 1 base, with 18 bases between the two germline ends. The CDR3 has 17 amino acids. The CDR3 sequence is CASSWPPGGWGTDTQYF. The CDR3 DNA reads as TGTGCCAGCAGCTGGCCCCCTGGAGGTTGGGGCACAGATACGCAGTATTTT.

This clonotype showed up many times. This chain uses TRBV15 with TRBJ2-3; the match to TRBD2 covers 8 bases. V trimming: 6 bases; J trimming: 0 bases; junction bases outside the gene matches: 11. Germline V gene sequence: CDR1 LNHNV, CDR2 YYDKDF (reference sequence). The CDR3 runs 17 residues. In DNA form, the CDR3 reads TGTGCCACCAGACCCCCACTAGCGGCTCCTAGCACAGATACGCAGTATTTT. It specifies CATRPPLAAPSTDTQYF.

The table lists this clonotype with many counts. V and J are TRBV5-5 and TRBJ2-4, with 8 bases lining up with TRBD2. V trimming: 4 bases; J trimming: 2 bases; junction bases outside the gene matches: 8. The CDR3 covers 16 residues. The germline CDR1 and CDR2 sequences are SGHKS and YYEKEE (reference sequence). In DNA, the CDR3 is TGTGCCAGCAGCCGGCCGGTAGCGGGGCCCAAAAACATTCAGTACTTC. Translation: CASSRPVAGPKNIQYF.

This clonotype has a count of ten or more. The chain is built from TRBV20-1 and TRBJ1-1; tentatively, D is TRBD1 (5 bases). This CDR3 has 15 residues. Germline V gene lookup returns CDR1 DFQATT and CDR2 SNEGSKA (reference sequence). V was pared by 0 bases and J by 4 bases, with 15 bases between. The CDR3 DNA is TGCAGTGCTAGAGATTCCCGGGGCGCAGGCACTGAAGCTTTCTTT. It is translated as CSARDSRGAGTEAFF.

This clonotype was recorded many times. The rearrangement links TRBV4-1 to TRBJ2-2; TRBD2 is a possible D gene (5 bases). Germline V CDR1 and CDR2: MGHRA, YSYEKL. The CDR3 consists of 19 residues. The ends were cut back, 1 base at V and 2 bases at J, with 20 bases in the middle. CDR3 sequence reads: CASSQGVSMRALNTGELFF. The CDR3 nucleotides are TGCGCCAGCAGCCAAGGAGTGAGCATGCGGGCCCTAAACACCGGGGAGCTGTTTTTT.

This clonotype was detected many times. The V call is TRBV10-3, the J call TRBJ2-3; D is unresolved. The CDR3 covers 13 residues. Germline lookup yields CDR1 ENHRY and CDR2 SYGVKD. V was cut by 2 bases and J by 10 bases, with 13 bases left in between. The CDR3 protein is CAISENEPLAQYF. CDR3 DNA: TGTGCCATCAGTGAGAATGAGCCCCTCGCGCAGTATTTT.

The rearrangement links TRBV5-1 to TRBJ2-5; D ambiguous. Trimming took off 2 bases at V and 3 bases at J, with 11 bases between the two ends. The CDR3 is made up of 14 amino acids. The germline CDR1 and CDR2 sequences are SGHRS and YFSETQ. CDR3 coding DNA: TGCGCCAGCAGCTTCTCGGCTCTCGAAGAGACCCAGTACTTC. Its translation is CASSFSALEETQYF.

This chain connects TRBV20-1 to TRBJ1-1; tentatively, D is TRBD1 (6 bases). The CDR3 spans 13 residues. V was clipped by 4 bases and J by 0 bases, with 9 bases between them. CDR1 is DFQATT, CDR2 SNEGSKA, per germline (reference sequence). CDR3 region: CSATGAMNTEAFF. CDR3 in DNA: TGCAGTGCTACAGGGGCGATGAACACTGAAGCTTTCTTT.

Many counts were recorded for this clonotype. The CDR3 nucleotides are TGTGCCAGCAGCGTAGATCCCCCGTTTTTTCGACCCGGAAGTAACGGAGCTAACTATGGCTACACCTTC. Residues: CASSVDPPFFRPGSNGANYGYTF. The genes are TRBV9 and TRBJ1-2; D is undetermined. The V gene's germline CDR1 is SGDLS and CDR2 YYNGEE. The CDR3 sequence is 23 residues long. Trimming left V 0 bases short and J 0 bases short, with 33 bases between.

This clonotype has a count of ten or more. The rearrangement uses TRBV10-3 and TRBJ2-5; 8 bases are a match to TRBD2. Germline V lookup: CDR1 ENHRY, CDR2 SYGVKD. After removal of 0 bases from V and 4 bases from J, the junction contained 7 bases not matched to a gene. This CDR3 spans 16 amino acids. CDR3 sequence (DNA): TGTGCCATCAGTGAGTCTCGGGGGACTAGAGGAGAGACCCAGTACTTC. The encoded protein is CAISESRGTRGETQYF.

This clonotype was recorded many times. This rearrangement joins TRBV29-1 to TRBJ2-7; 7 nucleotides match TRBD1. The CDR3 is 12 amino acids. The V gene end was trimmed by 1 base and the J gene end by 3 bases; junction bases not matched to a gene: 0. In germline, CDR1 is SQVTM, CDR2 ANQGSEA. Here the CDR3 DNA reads TGCAGCGTTGAAGGACAGGGCTACGAGCAGTACTTC. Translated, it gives CSVEGQGYEQYF.

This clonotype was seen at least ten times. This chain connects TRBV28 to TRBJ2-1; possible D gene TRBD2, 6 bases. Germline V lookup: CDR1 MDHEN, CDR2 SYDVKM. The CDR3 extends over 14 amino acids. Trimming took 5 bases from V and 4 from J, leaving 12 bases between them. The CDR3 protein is CASSPAGTYNEQFF. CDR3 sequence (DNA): TGTGCCAGCAGTCCTGCGGGGACTTACAATGAGCAGTTCTTC.

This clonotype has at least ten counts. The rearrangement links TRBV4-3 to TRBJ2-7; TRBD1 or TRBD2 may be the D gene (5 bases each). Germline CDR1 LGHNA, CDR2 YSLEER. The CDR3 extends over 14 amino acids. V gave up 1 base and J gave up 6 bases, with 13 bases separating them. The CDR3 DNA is TGCGCCAGCAGCCAAGGCCTACGAGGGGTCGAGCAGTACTTC. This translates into CASSQGLRGVEQYF.

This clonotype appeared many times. The CDR3 DNA is TGTGCCAGCAGCGGAAGACAGGGGATCTACGAGCAGTACTTC. Its translation: CASSGRQGIYEQYF. This rearrangement joins TRBV9 to TRBJ2-7; 8 bases map to TRBD1. CDR1 is SGDLS and CDR2 is YYNGEE in the germline V gene. There are 14 residues in the CDR3. V lost 3 bases, J lost 3 bases, and 5 bases stayed unmatched.

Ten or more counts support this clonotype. CDR3: CASSRGQRSRGYTF. DNA for the CDR3: TGTGCCAGCAGCAGAGGACAGCGGTCCCGGGGCTACACCTTC. The chain couples TRBV5-6 to TRBJ1-2, with D perhaps matching TRBD1 (6 bases). V was cut by 4 bases and J by 8 bases, with 18 bases left in between. Looked up from germline, CDR1 is SGHDT and CDR2 is YYEEEE. This CDR3 spans 14 amino acids.

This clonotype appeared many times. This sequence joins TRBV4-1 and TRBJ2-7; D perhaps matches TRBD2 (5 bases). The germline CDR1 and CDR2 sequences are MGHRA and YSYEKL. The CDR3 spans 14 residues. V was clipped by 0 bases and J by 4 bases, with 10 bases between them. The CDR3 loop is CASSQEQRRYEQYF. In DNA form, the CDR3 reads TGCGCCAGCAGCCAAGAACAGCGGAGATACGAGCAGTACTTC.

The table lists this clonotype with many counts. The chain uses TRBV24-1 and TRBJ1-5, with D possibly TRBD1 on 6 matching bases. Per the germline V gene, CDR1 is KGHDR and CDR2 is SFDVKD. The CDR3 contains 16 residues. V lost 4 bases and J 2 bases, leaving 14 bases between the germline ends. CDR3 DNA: TGTGCCACCAGTGAAGCAGGGGTGGGGGGCAATCAGCCCCAGCATTTT. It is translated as CATSEAGVGGNQPQHF.

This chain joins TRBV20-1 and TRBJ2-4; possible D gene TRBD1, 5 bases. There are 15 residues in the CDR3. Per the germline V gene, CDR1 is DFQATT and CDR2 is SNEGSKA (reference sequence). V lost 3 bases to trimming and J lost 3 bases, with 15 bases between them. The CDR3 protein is CSARGPGVGKNIQYF. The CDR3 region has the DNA TGCAGTGCTAGGGGGCCGGGCGTTGGCAAAAACATTCAGTACTTC.

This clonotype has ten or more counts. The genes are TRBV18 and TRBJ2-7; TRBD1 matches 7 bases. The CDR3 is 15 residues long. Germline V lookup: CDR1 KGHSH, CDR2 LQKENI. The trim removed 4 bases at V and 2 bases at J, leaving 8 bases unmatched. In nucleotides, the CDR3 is TGTGCCAGCTCACAACGACAGGGTGAGGCCTACGAGCAGTACTTC. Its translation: CASSQRQGEAYEQYF.

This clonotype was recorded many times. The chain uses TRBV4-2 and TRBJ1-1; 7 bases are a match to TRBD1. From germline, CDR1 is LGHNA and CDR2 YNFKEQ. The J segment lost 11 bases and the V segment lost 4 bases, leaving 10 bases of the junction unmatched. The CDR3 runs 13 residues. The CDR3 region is CASSPRQGSRAFF. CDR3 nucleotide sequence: TGTGCCAGCAGCCCCAGACAGGGATCGCGGGCTTTCTTT.

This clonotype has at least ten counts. The CDR3 DNA sequence: TGTGCCAGCAGCCAATGGGGGGCCAATGGCTACACCTTC. Translation gives CASSQWGANGYTF. This sequence joins TRBV4-2 and TRBJ1-2; D might be TRBD1 (6 bases). Germline loops: CDR1 LGHNA, CDR2 YNFKEQ. This CDR3 has 13 residues. Trimming cost V 2 bases and J 6 bases, with 10 bases left between them.

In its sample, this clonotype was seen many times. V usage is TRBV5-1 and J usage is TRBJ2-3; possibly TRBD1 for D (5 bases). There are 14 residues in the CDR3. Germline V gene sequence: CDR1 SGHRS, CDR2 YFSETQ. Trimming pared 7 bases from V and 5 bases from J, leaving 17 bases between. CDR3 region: CASCPGALGDTQYF. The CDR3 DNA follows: TGCGCCAGCTGCCCTGGGGCGTTAGGAGATACGCAGTATTTT. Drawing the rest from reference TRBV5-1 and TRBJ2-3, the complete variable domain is KAGVTQTPRYLIKTRGQQVTLSCSPISGHRSVSWYQQTPGQGLQFLFEYFSETQRNKGNFPGRFSGRQFSNSRSEMNVSTLELGDSALYLCASCPGALGDTQYFGPGTRLTVL.

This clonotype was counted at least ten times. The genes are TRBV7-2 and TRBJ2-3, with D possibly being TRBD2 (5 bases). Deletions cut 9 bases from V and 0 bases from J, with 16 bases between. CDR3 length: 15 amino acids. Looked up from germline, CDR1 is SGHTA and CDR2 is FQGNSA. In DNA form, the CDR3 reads TGTGCCAGTCTGATGCGGGCTATGAGCACAGATACGCAGTATTTT. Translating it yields CASLMRAMSTDTQYF.

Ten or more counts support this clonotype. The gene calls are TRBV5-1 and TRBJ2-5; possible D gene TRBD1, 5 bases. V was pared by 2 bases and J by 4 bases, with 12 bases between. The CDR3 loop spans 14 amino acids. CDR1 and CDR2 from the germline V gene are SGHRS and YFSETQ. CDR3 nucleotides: TGCGCCAGCAGCTTCCAGGGATCCCCAGAGACCCAGTACTTC. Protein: CASSFQGSPETQYF.

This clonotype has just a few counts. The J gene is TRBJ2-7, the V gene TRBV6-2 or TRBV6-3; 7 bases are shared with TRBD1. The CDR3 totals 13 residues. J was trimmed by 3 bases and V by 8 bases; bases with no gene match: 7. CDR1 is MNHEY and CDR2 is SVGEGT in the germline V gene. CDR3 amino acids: CASGYRGIYEQYF. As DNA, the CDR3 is TGTGCCAGCGGATACAGGGGAATCTACGAGCAGTACTTC.